This T cell receptor (beta chain) was captured by sequencing in a study of shared clonotypes between healthy human individuals. The V gene end was trimmed by 5 bases and the J gene end by 7 bases; junction bases not matched to a gene: 2. The germline gives CDR1 MDHEN, CDR2 SYDVKM. CDR3 length: 12 residues. Deep-level running was used for the assay. Data came from immunoSEQ multiplex PCR; TCRdb stores just in-frame clones and leaves some out. The table lists 90,000 to 130,000 clones, over 65% of them singletons. The rearrangement links TRBV28 to TRBJ2-1; 7 positions agree with TRBD1. This TCR came from a woman between 25 and 40 years old in good health. Specimen: memory CD8+ T cells sorted from blood. Sample subset: CD45RO+ cells pooled with CCR7-negative TemRA cells. Here the CDR3 DNA reads TGTGCCAGCAGTCCACAGGGGAATGAGCAGTTCTTC. Its protein product is CASSPQGNEQFF.